This T cell receptor (beta chain) derives from a study of neurological immune-mediated disorders. Broader study findings: Expansion of TCR clones was greatest in HTLV-1-associated myelopathy and smallest in multiple sclerosis, where it fell below that of healthy controls.

TCRdb passed the 5' RACE reads through MiXCR, listing each CDR3 protein once. Here the sample spans around 13,000 distinct CDR3 sequences, approximately 7.7% being singletons. For this clonotype: The antigen is unknown.

V lost 4 bases and J 7 bases, leaving 16 bases between the germline ends. CDR3 length: 15 amino acids. Germline V gene lookup returns CDR1 SNHLY and CDR2 FYNNEI. Sequenced input: CD8+ T cells from blood. The V call is TRBV2, the J call TRBJ1-4; maybe TRBD1 (5 bases). This receptor was obtained from a woman between 40 and 50 years old in good health. This chain's CDR3 is CASSATRESGEKLFF. The CDR3 DNA follows: TGTGCCAGCAGTGCTACCAGGGAGAGTGGTGAAAAACTGTTTTTT.